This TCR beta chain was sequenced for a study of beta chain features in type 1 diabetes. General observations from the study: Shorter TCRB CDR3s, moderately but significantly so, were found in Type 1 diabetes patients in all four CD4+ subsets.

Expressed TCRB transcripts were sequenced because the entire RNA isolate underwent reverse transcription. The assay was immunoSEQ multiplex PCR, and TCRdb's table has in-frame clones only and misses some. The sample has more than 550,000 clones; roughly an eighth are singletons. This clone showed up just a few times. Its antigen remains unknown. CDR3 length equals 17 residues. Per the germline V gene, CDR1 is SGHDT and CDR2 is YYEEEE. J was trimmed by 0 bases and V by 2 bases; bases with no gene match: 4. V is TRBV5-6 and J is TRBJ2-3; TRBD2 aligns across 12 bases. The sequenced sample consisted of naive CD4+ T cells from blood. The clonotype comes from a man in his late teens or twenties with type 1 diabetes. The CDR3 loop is CASSFLGLAGSTDTQYF. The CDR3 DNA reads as TGTGCCAGCAGCTTCCTAGGACTAGCGGGGAGCACAGATACGCAGTATTTT.